This T cell receptor (beta chain) derives from a study of T cell responses to AZD1222 COVID-19 vaccine (dated by TCRdb to the early 2020s). With regard to the full study: AZD1222 recipients whose second dose came at about 4 weeks and those whose second dose came at about 12 weeks were combined into one group, since spike-specific TCR depth and breadth did not differ between the two schedules. TCR sequencing covered more than 230 trial participants: 200 to 220 given two doses of AZD1222 and about 26 given two doses of MenACWY control vaccine. Trial participants were enrolled by age into subgroups of 18-55, 56-69 and 70-plus years, and 148, 28 and 57 TCR-sequenced participants, respectively, were included in these subgroups.

Interpreted using the paper, the time point label stands for: baseline before first vaccination. Vaccinee samples came from UK trials COV001 and COV002, including a single-blind randomized controlled phase 2/3 trial of AZD1222 (ChAdOx1 nCoV-19) in healthy adults. Trial participant PBMC samples were collected at day 0 and day 28 after the second dose for TCRbeta chain sequencing. The investigation overall reported the following: Vaccine-associated CD4 TCRs spanned the whole spike protein, with dominant responses in regions 160-218 and 743-854. Conclusions about previously exposed vaccinees are limited because only five to seven AZD1222 recipients were SARS-CoV-2 seropositive at baseline. Epitopes outside the regions mutated in the B.1.351 and B.1.1.7 variants were reportedly recognized by nearly half of the unique spike-specific TCRs. Because no day 14 peak-response samples were available, repertoires were characterized only after the peak T cell response. Participants were mostly white British, with more females than males. The authors suggested clonal diversity may have been underestimated. A significant rise in spike-specific TCR breadth and depth was observed after two AZD1222 doses relative to day 0 and relative to MenACWY recipients. In the small 56-69-year group, the increase in depth fell short of significance, most likely because of low power.

As to this clone: Its antigen is unknown. The input lacks base qualities; no much larger clone sits a single base away.

The CDR3 regions of human TCRbeta chains were analyzed by immunosequencing. Per the original workflow: Repertoire TCRs were matched against a reference library of SARS-CoV-2-specific TCRs generated with the MIRA antigen-specificity platform. Breadth meant the fraction of unique TCRs that were SARS-CoV-2-associated, whereas depth meant the fraction of total T cells that were SARS-CoV-2-associated. Using the MIRA data, each spike-specific TCR was mapped to the spike region that the TCR reacts to and placed in a CD4 or CD8 class. Log10-transformed breadth and depth values were compared by one-way ANOVA with Sidak's multiple comparisons tests. In TCRdb, the immuneACCESS table is reduced to in-frame sequences with V and J assigned. These tables do not hold every clone; where another copy was compared, an unresolved V gene accounts for under half, and the others remain unexplained. D and trimming come from the DNA, and the V and J calls and clone size come from that table. Recorded for this sample are more than 95,000 clones; about 89% of them occurred a single time. In total, the top ten clones hold around a quarter of the sample.

Taken from the germline V gene (reference sequence), the CDR1 and CDR2 loops are SGHKS and YYEKEE. V has 3 bases trimmed and J has 8 bases trimmed; junction bases matching no gene number 6. The CDR3 numbers 13 residues from cysteine through phenylalanine. Only the CDR3 DNA stays, 39 bases, in frame from base 1. The sample here was peripheral blood, taken on day 0 of AZD1222 vaccination. This sequence was found in an adult in good health. The sequence links TRBV5-5 to TRBJ1-1, with 8 bases aligning to TRBD1. The DNA sequence follows: TGTGCCAGCAGCTCGTGGACAGGGAGAGAAGCTTTCTTT. Its translation is CASSSWTGREAFF.